This T cell receptor beta chain came from a study of OX40 agonist ivuxolimab in advanced cancers. Background on the whole study: Ivuxolimab, which targeted the costimulatory receptor OX40 (CD134), was an agonistic, fully human IgG2 monoclonal antibody. Three dose-escalation patients achieved partial responses, one with hepatocellular carcinoma and two with cutaneous melanoma. A male proportion of roughly 80% and a mean age of approximately 62 years, ranging from 23 to 79, were recorded for the dose-escalation cohort. Intravenous ivuxolimab was administered to patients every 2 weeks at six dose levels: 0.01, 0.1, 0.3, 1.5, 3 and 10 mg/kg. Prior anti-PD-1, anti-PD-L1 or anti-CTLA-4 therapy was permitted, and checkpoint inhibitors had been received by around 39% of dose-escalation patients. The purpose of peripheral TCRbeta sequencing was to test whether ivuxolimab changed TCR sequence diversity and led to clonal T-cell expansion. The paper describes the monotherapy dose-escalation part (N of about 52 patients) of the phase I trial of ivuxolimab. Of the 50 to 55 patients in dose escalation, around 20 had hepatocellular carcinoma, some 15 had melanoma, 9 had renal cell carcinoma and 9 had head and neck cancer.

The trial excluded patients who had a history of autoimmune disease or were on systemic immunosuppression. Peripheral blood for TCR sequencing was drawn from every dose cohort at baseline, at cycle 4 day 1 and at cycle 7 day 1. The samples were taken from a phase I, first-in-human, multicenter, open-label dose-escalation trial of ivuxolimab. The trial enrolled adults with locally advanced or metastatic head and neck squamous cell, hepatocellular, melanoma or renal cell carcinoma. Before TCR sequencing, CD4+ T cells and CD8+ T cells were sorted from peripheral blood as separate populations. Spanning cysteine to phenylalanine, the CDR3 consists of 14 amino acids. Only the CDR3 DNA is retained, 42 bases long and in frame from the first base. V sheds 4 bases and J sheds 1 base, leaving 8 bases between their ends. CDR1 and CDR2, per the germline V gene (reference sequence), are MNHNY and SVGAGI. Results the study describes overall, beyond this receptor: After ivuxolimab, more expanded clones were found on average in CD8+ T cells than in CD4+ T cells. In the 0.1-3.0 mg/kg groups, partial responders had among the lowest normalized peripheral clonal expansion, particularly in CD8+ T cells. Which antigens the clonally expanded peripheral T cells were specific for was not determined. At doses of 0.1 to 3.0 mg/kg, clonal expansion of both CD4+ and CD8+ blood T cells was observed from baseline to week 6. Low levels of normalized T-cell clonal expansion were also seen in some patients who did not respond.

A note on this clone: Its cognate antigen has yet to be identified. Per-base qualities were not stored, and no clone one base away is much larger.

To sequence the TCRbeta CDR3 region, genomic DNA was isolated from the sorted cells. The immunoSEQ Assay was used to sequence the TCRbeta CDR3 regions. Here the immuneACCESS table is served through TCRdb, limited to in-frame sequences with V and J called. Missing clones are a known gap in these copies; in checked studies unresolved V genes cover under half, and the rest lacks a known reason. For this sample the table gives under 100,000 clones, of which 92% were detected only once. Approximately 11% of the sample comes from the top ten. This receptor was taken from an adult with an advanced solid tumor such as melanoma, head and neck, liver or kidney cancer. The chain is assembled from TRBV6-6 and TRBJ2-1; the D gene is possibly TRBD2, with 5 bases matching. This material consisted of CD4+ or CD8+ T cells sorted from blood, taken in a trial of the OX40 agonist ivuxolimab. CDR3 loop: CASSSRESYNEQFF. Read as DNA, the sequence is TGTGCCAGCAGTTCCCGGGAATCCTACAATGAGCAGTTCTTC.